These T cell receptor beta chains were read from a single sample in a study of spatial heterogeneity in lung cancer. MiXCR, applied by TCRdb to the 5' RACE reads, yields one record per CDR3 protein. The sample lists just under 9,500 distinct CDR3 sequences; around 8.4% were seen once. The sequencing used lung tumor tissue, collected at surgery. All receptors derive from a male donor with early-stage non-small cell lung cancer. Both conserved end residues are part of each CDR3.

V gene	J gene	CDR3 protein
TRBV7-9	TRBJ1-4	CASSLSALTGKLFF
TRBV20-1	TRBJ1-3	CSAGPSGNTIYF
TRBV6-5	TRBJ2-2	CASWSSGELFF
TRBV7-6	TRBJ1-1	CASSLEGGPYTEAFF
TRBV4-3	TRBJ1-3	CASSPTQGAGNTIYF
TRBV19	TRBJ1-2	CASRRQENYGYTF
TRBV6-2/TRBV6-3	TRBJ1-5	CASSRQGPRNQPQHF
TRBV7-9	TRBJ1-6	CASRDRNGDSPLHF
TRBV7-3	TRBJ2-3	CASSVTSHGGGTDTQYF
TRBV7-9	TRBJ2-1	CASSLDVREDEQFF
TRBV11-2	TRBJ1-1	CASSLTVTEAFF
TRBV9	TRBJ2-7	CASSVAVSGYEQYF
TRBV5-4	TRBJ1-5	CASSSGGESNQPQHF
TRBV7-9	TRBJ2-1	CASSPNLPAEPRGSYNEQFF
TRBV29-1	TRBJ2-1	CSVEVGGYNEQFF
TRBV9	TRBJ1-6	CASSGSHPPLHF
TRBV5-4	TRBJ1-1	CASRPGTGWTEAFF
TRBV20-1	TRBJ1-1	CSAPRQGPNTEAFF
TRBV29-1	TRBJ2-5	CSVEEGGFGTQYF
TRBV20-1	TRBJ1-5	CSAVDRAPGPQHF
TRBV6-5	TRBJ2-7	CASSRRLAADSYEQYF
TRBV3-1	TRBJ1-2	CASSQTGTGSYGYTF
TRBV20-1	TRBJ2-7	CSARRRSYEQYF
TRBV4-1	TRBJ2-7	CASSMGQAESYEQYF
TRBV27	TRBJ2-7	CASHNRGSYEQYF
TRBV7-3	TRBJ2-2	CASSPGGAGELFF
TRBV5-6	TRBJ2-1	CASSLLAGAKDEQFF
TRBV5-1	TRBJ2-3	CASSPRLTSVTDTQYF
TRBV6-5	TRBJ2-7	CASSLGGEQYF
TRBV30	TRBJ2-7	CAWSPGQGDEQYF
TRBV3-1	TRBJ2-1	CASSPPPGLAGYNEQFF